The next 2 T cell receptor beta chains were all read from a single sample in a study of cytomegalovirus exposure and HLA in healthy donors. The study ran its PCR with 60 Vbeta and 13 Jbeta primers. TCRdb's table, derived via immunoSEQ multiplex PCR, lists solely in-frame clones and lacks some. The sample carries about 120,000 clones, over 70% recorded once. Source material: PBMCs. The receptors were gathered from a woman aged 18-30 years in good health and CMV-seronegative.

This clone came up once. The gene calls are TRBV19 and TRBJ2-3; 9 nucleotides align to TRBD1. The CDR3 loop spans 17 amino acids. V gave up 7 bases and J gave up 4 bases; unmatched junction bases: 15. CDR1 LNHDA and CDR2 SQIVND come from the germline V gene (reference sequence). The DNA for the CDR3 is TGTGCCAGTACCGTCTTCTCCGGGGACAGGGACGCAGATACGCAGTATTTT. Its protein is CASTVFSGDRDADTQYF.

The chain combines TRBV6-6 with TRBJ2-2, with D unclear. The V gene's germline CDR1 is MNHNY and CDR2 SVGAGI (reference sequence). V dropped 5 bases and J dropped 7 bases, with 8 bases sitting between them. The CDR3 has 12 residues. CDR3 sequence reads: CASSAEFGELFF. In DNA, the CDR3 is TGTGCCAGCAGTGCAGAATTCGGGGAGCTGTTTTTT.